This T cell receptor beta chain originates from a study of molecular identifiers for immune sequencing clone quantification. Study information: Replicates involved a five-way split of RNA from around 20,000 or 99,000 naive CD8 cells, with sequencing of four. Study outcomes and limitations: Beyond 20 RNA copies, clones held over 99% of effector molecules, compared with under 1% in naive cells.

TCRdb ran MiXCR on the PCR reads and lists one entry per CDR3 protein. The top ten hold under 1.5% of the sample, which has about 63,000 distinct CDR3 sequences, under 20% seen once. CDR1 is MNHEY and CDR2 is SMNVEV in the germline V gene (reference sequence). The CDR3 sequence is 13 residues long. About this clonotype: Its cognate antigen is unknown. Since a much larger clone is just one base distant, this may be a read error.

The source material was naive CD8+ T cells from blood, with Jurkat cell RNA spiked in. Subset: FACS-sorted CD8+CD4-CCR7+CD45RA+ naive T cells. This chain connects TRBV27 to TRBJ2-3, with no clear D. The tail of the sequence fits TRBJ1-5 better, so the J call may be wrong. The receptor comes from a human donor in good health. Some libraries in this study had Jurkat cell RNA spiked in. The CDR3 is CASSFVGTDTQHF. The CDR3 coding sequence is TGTGCCAGCAGTTTTGTCGGCACAGATACGCAGCATTTT.